This is a list of T cell receptor beta chains from one sample in a study of OX40 agonist ivuxolimab in advanced cancers. Only in-frame clones appear in the TCRdb table, and some are missing; sequencing was by immunoSEQ multiplex PCR. Among fewer than 85,000 clones listed, approximately 90% were seen once. The material was CD4+ or CD8+ T cells sorted from blood, obtained in a trial of the OX40 agonist ivuxolimab. These TCRs come from an adult with an advanced solid tumor such as melanoma, head and neck, liver or kidney cancer. Each CDR3 is given with its conserved first and last residue. The order of the fields is J gene, clone size, CDR3 length, V gene, D gene, CDR3 DNA, CDR3 protein. D genes are given only for firm matches. The size of a clone is reported for some rows only, either as once, few or many, or as a class for expanded clones.

TRBJ1-2,-,15,TRBV5-4,-,TGTGCCAGCAGCTTGCCCACGGGGGGGGTGGAGGGCTACACCTTC,CASSLPTGGVEGYTF
TRBJ2-7,-,15,TRBV6-4,TRBD2,TGTGCCAGCACCGGGACTAGCGGCCTTGTCCGACAGCAGTACTTC,CASTGTSGLVRQQYF
TRBJ2-2,-,17,TRBV4-1,-,TGCGCCAGCAGCCAAGACGTAGCGGAGGCGAACACCGGGGAGCTGTTTTTT,CASSQDVAEANTGELFF
TRBJ1-2,-,15,TRBV7-2,-,TGTGCCAGCAGCCAATGGCCCGGGGATACGCGTGGCTACACCTTC,CASSQWPGDTRGYTF
TRBJ2-3,-,13,TRBV4-2,-,TGTGCCAGCAGCCAATTACAGTCAGATACGCAGTATTTT,CASSQLQSDTQYF
TRBJ2-6,-,17,TRBV4-1,-,TGCGCCAGCAGCTTAGCGGCGGGTTCCTCTGGGGCCAACGTCCTGACTTTC,CASSLAAGSSGANVLTF
TRBJ2-7,-,14,TRBV18,-,TGTGCCAGCTCACCCAGCGGTGGACTCTACGAGCAGTACTTC,CASSPSGGLYEQYF
TRBJ2-7,-,15,TRBV27,-,TGTGCCAGCAGTTTAGGCCAGTTGTCAGTAGACGAGCAGTACTTC,CASSLGQLSVDEQYF
TRBJ2-4,once,12,TRBV13,-,TGTGCCAGCAGCAACAATCCTGGAAGTCAGTACTTC,CASSNNPGSQYF
TRBJ1-2,-,15,TRBV11-2,TRBD1,TGTGCCAGCAGCTTGGGATGGGACAGTAACTATGGCTACACCTTC,CASSLGWDSNYGYTF
TRBJ2-5,-,11,TRBV2,-,TGTGCCAGCAGAGAAGCAGAGACCCAGTACTTC,CASREAETQYF
TRBJ1-5,few,11,TRBV6-1,-,TGTGCCAGCAGGAGCAATCAGCCCCAGCATTTT,CASRSNQPQHF
TRBJ2-5,-,14,TRBV7-2,-,TGTGCCAGCAGCTCAATACAGACGAGGGAGACCCAGTACTTC,CASSSIQTRETQYF
TRBJ1-6,-,17,TRBV5-4,-,TGTGCCAGCAGCCCTTCGGGGGGGATCTTTAATAATTCACCCCTCCACTTT,CASSPSGGIFNNSPLHF
TRBJ2-5,-,15,TRBV5-1,-,TGCGCCAGCAGCTTGGAGGGTGGGCAACAAGAGACCCAGTACTTC,CASSLEGGQQETQYF
TRBJ1-1,-,13,TRBV5-1,-,TGCGCCAGCAGCGTCGAAGTCAACACTGAAGCTTTCTTT,CASSVEVNTEAFF
TRBJ1-5,-,15,TRBV27,TRBD1,TGTGCCAGCAGAGACAGGGGGCTTGGTAATCAGCCCCAGCATTTT,CASRDRGLGNQPQHF
TRBJ1-2,-,16,TRBV4-2,-,TGTGCCAGCAGCCAAGATGTACTGAAGTCTAACTATGGCTACACCTTC,CASSQDVLKSNYGYTF
TRBJ1-6,-,12,TRBV4-1,-,TGCGCCAGCAGCCAACTTGGACGGACCCTCCACTTT,CASSQLGRTLHF
TRBJ2-2,once,16,TRBV7-8,-,TGTGCCAGCAGCCCAAGGAGCGGGTCGAACACCGGGGAGCTGTTTTTT,CASSPRSGSNTGELFF
TRBJ2-3,-,14,TRBV6-5,TRBD2,TGTGCCAGCAGGGTTTGGACTAGCGCAGATACGCAGTATTTT,CASRVWTSADTQYF
TRBJ2-7,-,13,TRBV9,TRBD1,TGTGCCAGCAGCCCCCAGGGGGTTTACGAGCAGTACTTC,CASSPQGVYEQYF
TRBJ2-1,-,15,TRBV10-3,TRBD2,TGTGCCATCAGTGAGGGACTAGCGGCCTACAATGAGCAGTTCTTC,CAISEGLAAYNEQFF
TRBJ1-6,-,16,TRBV6-5,-,TGTGCCAGCAGTTACTGGGACACAGAAGTTAATTCACCCCTCCACTTT,CASSYWDTEVNSPLHF